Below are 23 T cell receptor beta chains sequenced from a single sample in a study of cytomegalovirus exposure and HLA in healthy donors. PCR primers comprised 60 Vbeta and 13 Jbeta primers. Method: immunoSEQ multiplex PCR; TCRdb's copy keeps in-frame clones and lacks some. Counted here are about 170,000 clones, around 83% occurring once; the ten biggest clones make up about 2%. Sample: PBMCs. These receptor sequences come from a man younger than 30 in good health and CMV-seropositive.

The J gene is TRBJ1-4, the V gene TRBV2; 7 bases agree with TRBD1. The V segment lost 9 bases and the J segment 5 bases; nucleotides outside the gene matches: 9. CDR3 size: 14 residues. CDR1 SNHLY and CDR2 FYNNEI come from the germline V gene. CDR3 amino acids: CASQSGTVNEKLFF. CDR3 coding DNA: TGTGCCAGTCAATCCGGGACAGTGAATGAAAAACTGTTTTTT.

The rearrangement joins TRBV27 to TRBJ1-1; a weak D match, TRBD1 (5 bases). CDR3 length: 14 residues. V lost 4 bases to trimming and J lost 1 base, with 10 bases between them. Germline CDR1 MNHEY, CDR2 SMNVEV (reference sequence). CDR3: CASSYQGGNTEAFF. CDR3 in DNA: TGTGCCAGCAGTTACCAGGGTGGGAACACTGAAGCTTTCTTT.

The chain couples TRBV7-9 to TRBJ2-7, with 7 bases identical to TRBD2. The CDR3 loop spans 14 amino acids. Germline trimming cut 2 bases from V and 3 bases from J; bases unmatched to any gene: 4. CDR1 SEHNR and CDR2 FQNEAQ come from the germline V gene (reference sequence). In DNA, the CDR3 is TGTGCCAGCAGCTTACTAGCGGAGTACTACGAGCAGTACTTC. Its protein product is CASSLLAEYYEQYF. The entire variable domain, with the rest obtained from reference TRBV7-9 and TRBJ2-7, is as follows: DTGVSQNPRHKITKRGQNVTFRCDPISEHNRLYWYRQTLGQGPEFLTYFQNEAQLEKSRLLSDRFSAERPKGSFSTLEIQRTEQGDSAMYLCASSLLAEYYEQYFGPGTRLTVT.

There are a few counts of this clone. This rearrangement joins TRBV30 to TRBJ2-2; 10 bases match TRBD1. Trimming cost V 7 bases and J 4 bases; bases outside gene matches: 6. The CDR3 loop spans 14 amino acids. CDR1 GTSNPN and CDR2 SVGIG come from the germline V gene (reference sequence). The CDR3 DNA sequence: TGTGCCTCCCGACAGGGGGCCTTCACCGGGGAGCTGTTTTTT. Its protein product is CASRQGAFTGELFF. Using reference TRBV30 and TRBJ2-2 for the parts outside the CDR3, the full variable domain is SQTIHQWPATLVQPVGSPLSLECTVEGTSNPNLYWYRQAAGRGLQLLFYSVGIGQISSEVPQNLSASRPQDRQFILSSKKLLLSDSGFYLCASRQGAFTGELFFGEGSRLTVL.

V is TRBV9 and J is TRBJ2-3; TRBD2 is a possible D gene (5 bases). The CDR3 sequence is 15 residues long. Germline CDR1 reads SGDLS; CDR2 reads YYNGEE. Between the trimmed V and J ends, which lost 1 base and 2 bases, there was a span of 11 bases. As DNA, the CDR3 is TGTGCCAGCAGCGTAAGCGGCGACTACACAGATACGCAGTATTTT. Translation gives CASSVSGDYTDTQYF.

The CDR3 region is CASSLAPGIGGEQYF. The CDR3 DNA reads TGCGCCAGCAGCTTGGCCCCGGGGATTGGAGGCGAGCAGTACTTC. This sequence joins TRBV5-1 and TRBJ2-7; TRBD2 is a possible D gene (5 bases). CDR1 SGHRS and CDR2 YFSETQ come from the germline V gene. The CDR3 runs 15 residues. V was pared by 0 bases and J by 6 bases, with 16 bases between.

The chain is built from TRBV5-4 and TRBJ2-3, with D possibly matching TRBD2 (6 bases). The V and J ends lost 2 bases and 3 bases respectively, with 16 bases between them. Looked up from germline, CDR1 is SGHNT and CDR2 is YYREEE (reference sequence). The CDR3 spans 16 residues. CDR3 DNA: TGTGCCAGCAGCTTAAATCAGCGGGCTAGTACAGATACGCAGTATTTT. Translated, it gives CASSLNQRASTDTQYF.

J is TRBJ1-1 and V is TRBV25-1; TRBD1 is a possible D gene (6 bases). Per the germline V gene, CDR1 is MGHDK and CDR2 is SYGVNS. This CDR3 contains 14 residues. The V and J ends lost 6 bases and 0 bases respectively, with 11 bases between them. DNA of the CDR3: TGTGCCAGCAGGGGAACAGGGTTGAACACTGAAGCTTTCTTT. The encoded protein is CASRGTGLNTEAFF.

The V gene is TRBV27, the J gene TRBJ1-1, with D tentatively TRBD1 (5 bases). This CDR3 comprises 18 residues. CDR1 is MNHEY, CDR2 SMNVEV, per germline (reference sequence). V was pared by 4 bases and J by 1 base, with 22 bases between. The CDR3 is CASSSPPLWDGGNTEAFF. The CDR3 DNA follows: TGTGCCAGCAGTTCTCCGCCACTCTGGGACGGGGGGAACACTGAAGCTTTCTTT.

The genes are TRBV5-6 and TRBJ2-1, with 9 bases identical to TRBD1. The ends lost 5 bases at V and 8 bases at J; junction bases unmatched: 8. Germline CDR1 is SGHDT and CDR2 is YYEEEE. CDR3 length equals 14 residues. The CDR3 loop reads CASRGGQGLDEQFF. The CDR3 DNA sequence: TGTGCCAGCAGAGGGGGACAGGGATTGGATGAGCAGTTCTTC.

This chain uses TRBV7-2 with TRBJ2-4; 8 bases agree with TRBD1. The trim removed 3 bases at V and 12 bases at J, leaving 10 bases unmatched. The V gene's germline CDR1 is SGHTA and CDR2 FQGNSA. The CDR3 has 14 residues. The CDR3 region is CASSFGQGTGSQYF. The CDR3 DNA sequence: TGTGCCAGCAGCTTCGGACAGGGAACAGGCAGTCAGTACTTC.

The CDR3 DNA reads TGTGCCACCAGCAGGGGCCGGGACAGGTTATCCTACGAGCAGTACTTC. Translating it yields CATSRGRDRLSYEQYF. The chain links TRBV15 to TRBJ2-5, with TRBD1 identical over 8 bases. The DNA end favors TRBJ2-7, so the J call may be wrong. Germline-derived CDR1 and CDR2 are LNHNV and YYDKDF (reference sequence). The CDR3 contains 16 residues.

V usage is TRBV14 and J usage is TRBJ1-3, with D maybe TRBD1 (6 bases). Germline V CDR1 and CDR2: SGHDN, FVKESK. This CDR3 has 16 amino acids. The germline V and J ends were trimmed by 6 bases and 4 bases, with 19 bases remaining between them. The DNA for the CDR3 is TGTGCCAGCAGTCTAGGACAGCCACCCTTCGGAAACACCATATATTTT. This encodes CASSLGQPPFGNTIYF.

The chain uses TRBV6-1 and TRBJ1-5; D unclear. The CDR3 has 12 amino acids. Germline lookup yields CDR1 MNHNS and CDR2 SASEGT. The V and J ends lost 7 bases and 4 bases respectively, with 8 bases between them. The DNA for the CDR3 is TGTGCCAGCACGCAGGCGAATCAGCCCCAGCATTTT. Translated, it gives CASTQANQPQHF.

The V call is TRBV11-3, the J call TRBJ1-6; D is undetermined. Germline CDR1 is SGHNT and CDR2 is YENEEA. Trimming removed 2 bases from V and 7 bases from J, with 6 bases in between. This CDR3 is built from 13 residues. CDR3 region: CASSLSPNSPLHF. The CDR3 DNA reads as TGTGCCAGCAGCTTATCTCCGAATTCACCCCTCCACTTT.

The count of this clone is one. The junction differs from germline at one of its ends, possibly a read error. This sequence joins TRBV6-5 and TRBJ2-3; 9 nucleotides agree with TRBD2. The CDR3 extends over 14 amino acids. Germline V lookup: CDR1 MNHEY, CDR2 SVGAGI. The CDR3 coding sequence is TGTGCCAGCAGTTCAAAGGACCCCCTAGCGGGGCGGAGTTTT. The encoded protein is CASSSKDPLAGRSF.

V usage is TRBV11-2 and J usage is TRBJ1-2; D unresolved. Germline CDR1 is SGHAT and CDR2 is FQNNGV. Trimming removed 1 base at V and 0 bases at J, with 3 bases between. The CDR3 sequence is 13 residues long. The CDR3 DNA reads TGTGCCAGCAGCTTAGGAGCTAACTATGGCTACACCTTC. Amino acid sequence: CASSLGANYGYTF.

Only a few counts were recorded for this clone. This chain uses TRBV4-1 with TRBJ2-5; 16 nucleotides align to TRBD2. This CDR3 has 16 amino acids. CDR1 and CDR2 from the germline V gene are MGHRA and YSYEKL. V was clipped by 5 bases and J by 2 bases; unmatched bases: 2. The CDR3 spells CASSGTSGGDQETQYF. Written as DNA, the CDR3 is TGCGCCAGCAGCGGGACTAGCGGGGGGGATCAAGAGACCCAGTACTTC.

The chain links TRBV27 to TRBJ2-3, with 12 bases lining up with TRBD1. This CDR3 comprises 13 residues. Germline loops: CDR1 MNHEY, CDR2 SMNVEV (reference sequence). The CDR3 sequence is CAVGTGGLNTQYF. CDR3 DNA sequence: TGTGCTGTCGGGACAGGGGGCTTGAATACGCAGTATTTT.

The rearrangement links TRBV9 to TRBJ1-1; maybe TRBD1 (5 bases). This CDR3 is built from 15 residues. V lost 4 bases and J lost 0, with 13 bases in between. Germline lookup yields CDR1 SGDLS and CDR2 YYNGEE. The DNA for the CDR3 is TGTGCCAGCAGCCGAGGCAGGGTCATGAACACTGAAGCTTTCTTT. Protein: CASSRGRVMNTEAFF.

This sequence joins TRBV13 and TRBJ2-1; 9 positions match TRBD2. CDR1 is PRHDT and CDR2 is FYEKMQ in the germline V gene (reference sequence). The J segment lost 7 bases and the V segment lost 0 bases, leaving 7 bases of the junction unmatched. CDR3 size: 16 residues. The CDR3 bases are TGTGCCAGCAGCTTAGGCCTGGCGGGGGGGCTTAATGAGCAGTTCTTC. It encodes CASSLGLAGGLNEQFF.

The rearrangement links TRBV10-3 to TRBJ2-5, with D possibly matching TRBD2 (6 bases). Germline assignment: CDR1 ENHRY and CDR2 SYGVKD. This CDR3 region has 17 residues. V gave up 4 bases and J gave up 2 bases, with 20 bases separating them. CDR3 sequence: CAISVRDCRVLQETQYF. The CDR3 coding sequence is TGTGCCATCAGTGTCCGGGACTGTCGGGTATTGCAAGAGACCCAGTACTTC.

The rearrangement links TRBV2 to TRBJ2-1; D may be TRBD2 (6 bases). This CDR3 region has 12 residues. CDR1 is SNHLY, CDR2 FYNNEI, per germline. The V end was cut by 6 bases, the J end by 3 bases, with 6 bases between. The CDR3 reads CASRGGYNEQFF. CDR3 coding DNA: TGTGCCAGCAGGGGGGGCTACAATGAGCAGTTCTTC.